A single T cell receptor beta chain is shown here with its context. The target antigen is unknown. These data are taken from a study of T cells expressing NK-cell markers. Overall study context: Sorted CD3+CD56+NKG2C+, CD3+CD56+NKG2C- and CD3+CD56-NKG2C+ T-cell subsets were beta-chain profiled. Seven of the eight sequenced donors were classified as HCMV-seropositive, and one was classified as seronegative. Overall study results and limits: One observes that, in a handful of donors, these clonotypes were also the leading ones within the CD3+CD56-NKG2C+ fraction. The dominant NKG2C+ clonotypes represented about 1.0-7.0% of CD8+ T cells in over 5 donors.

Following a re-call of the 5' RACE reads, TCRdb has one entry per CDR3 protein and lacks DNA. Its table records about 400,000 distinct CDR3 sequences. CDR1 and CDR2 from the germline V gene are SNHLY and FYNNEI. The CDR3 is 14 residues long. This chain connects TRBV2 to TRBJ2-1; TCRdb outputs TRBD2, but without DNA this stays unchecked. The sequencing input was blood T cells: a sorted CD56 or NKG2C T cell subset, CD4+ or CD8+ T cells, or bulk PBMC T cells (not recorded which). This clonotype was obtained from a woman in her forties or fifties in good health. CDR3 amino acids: CAISGTNTYNEQFF.